Here is one TCR beta chain with its context. The table came from immunoSEQ multiplex PCR; TCRdb's copy has only in-frame clones and leaves some out. This sample has about 500,000 clones, with about four fifths found just once. This sample was taken from a study of shared T cell receptors in the human thymus. This CDR3 region has 17 residues. Trimming removed 0 bases from V and 3 bases from J; junction bases left unmatched: 8. Germline V gene lookup returns CDR1 SQVTM and CDR2 ANQGSEA. The sample was also linked to a second study, of human thymus T cells.

The specimen was thymocytes. The V gene is TRBV29-1, the J gene TRBJ2-2; 9 bases fit TRBD2. This sequence was found in a boy in the first two years of life with a congenital heart defect. For the CDR3, the DNA is TGCAGCGTTGAAGAAGTCGGGGCGGGAGGGGACACCGGGGAGCTGTTTTTT. Translation: CSVEEVGAGGDTGELFF.